Listed below are T cell receptor beta chains from one sample, sequenced in a study of blood T cells in healthy people across ages. One entry per CDR3 protein, called by TCRdb with MiXCR from the 5' RACE reads. The sample includes hundreds of thousands of distinct CDR3 sequences, more than 40% of them seen just once. Sequenced: blood. The receptors here all came from an older woman in good health. The CDR3 runs from the conserved cysteine through the conserved F or W. Fields, in order: CDR3 DNA, CDR3 protein, J gene, clone size, D gene, V gene. D genes are given only for firm matches. Expanded clones get a size class; other rows say once, few or many, or leave the size out.

CDR3nt: TGTGCCAGCAGCGTCGGACTAGCGGGACGGGGCGAGCAGTACTTC
CDR3aa: CASSVGLAGRGEQYF
j_gene: TRBJ2-7
abundance: -
d_gene: TRBD2
v_gene: TRBV9

CDR3nt: TGTGCCAGCAGTAAGGGACAGGGGGCATACGAGCAGTACTTC
CDR3aa: CASSKGQGAYEQYF
j_gene: TRBJ2-7
abundance: -
d_gene: TRBD1
v_gene: TRBV27

CDR3nt: TGTGCCAGCAGTTACTCATGGTTGGGCAATCAGCCCCAGCATTTT
CDR3aa: CASSYSWLGNQPQHF
j_gene: TRBJ1-5
abundance: few
d_gene: -
v_gene: TRBV6-5

CDR3nt: TGCAGTGCTAGAGGGCCTAGCGGGAGGGCTAAAGCTCCCTACAATGAGCAGTTCTTC
CDR3aa: CSARGPSGRAKAPYNEQFF
j_gene: TRBJ2-1
abundance: -
d_gene: TRBD2
v_gene: TRBV20-1

CDR3nt: TGCAGCGTTGAAGGGACTCCCACCCAAGCCATTTCTAACTATGGCTACACCTTC
CDR3aa: CSVEGTPTQAISNYGYTF
j_gene: TRBJ1-2
abundance: few
d_gene: -
v_gene: TRBV29-1

CDR3nt: TGCAGTGCTAGAGACTATTCTAGCGGGCATACCTACGAGCAGTACTTC
CDR3aa: CSARDYSSGHTYEQYF
j_gene: TRBJ2-7
abundance: -
d_gene: TRBD2
v_gene: TRBV20-1

CDR3nt: TGTGCCAGCAGCTTCCGGGAAACTAACTATGGCTACACCTTC
CDR3aa: CASSFRETNYGYTF
j_gene: TRBJ1-2
abundance: -
d_gene: -
v_gene: TRBV5-8

CDR3nt: TGCGCCAGCAGCCAAGATATAGGGACAGGGTACTACGAGCAGTACTTC
CDR3aa: CASSQDIGTGYYEQYF
j_gene: TRBJ2-7
abundance: -
d_gene: TRBD1
v_gene: TRBV4-3

CDR3nt: TGCGCCAGCAGCCAAGATTTGGCGGCCTACGAGCAGTACTTC
CDR3aa: CASSQDLAAYEQYF
j_gene: TRBJ2-7
abundance: many
d_gene: -
v_gene: TRBV4-3

CDR3nt: TGTGCCAGCAGCTTAGCGCCGAACTACAATGAGCAGTTCTTC
CDR3aa: CASSLAPNYNEQFF
j_gene: TRBJ2-1
abundance: few
d_gene: -
v_gene: TRBV7-9

CDR3nt: TGCGCCAGCAGCCAAGAGGGGGGAAGGGAAGAGACCCAGTACTTC
CDR3aa: CASSQEGGREETQYF
j_gene: TRBJ2-5
abundance: few
d_gene: -
v_gene: TRBV4-3

CDR3nt: TGCGCCAGCAGCCAAGATTGGGCCTACGAGCAGTACTTC
CDR3aa: CASSQDWAYEQYF
j_gene: TRBJ2-7
abundance: -
d_gene: -
v_gene: TRBV4-3

CDR3nt: TGCAGCGCTTACAGGGGAACGCAGTATTTT
CDR3aa: CSAYRGTQYF
j_gene: TRBJ2-3
abundance: many
d_gene: TRBD1
v_gene: TRBV29-1

CDR3nt: TGTGCCACACGACAGTCTGCAGGTGGCTATAATTCACCCCTCCACTTT
CDR3aa: CATRQSAGGYNSPLHF
j_gene: TRBJ1-6
abundance: few
d_gene: -
v_gene: TRBV10-3

CDR3nt: TGTGCCAGCACGAACTTAGGGGGAAGGCGGTACTTC
CDR3aa: CASTNLGGRRYF
j_gene: TRBJ2-7
abundance: -
d_gene: -
v_gene: TRBV3-1

CDR3nt: TGTGCCAGCAGCGAGACTGCCGGGAGGACTATTTCAGATACGCAGTATTTT
CDR3aa: CASSETAGRTISDTQYF
j_gene: TRBJ2-3
abundance: -
d_gene: TRBD2
v_gene: TRBV25-1

CDR3nt: TGCGCCAGCAGCACCCGACAGGGGCCCTACGAGCAGTACTTC
CDR3aa: CASSTRQGPYEQYF
j_gene: TRBJ2-7
abundance: many
d_gene: TRBD1
v_gene: TRBV4-3

CDR3nt: TGCAGTGCCCTCAAACAGGGGTATTACAATGAGCAGTTCTTC
CDR3aa: CSALKQGYYNEQFF
j_gene: TRBJ2-1
abundance: few
d_gene: TRBD1
v_gene: TRBV20-1

CDR3nt: TGCAGTGCAGACCGAAGTGGGGCTAATGAAAAACTGTTTTTT
CDR3aa: CSADRSGANEKLFF
j_gene: TRBJ1-4
abundance: -
d_gene: -
v_gene: TRBV20-1

CDR3nt: TGTGTCAGCAGCGTACGCAGGGGGGAGAATGGCTACACCTTC
CDR3aa: CVSSVRRGENGYTF
j_gene: TRBJ1-2
abundance: -
d_gene: TRBD1
v_gene: TRBV5-6

CDR3nt: TGTGCCAGCAGTTTGGGGGACTGGGGGAGCGATGAGCAGTTCTTC
CDR3aa: CASSLGDWGSDEQFF
j_gene: TRBJ2-1
abundance: -
d_gene: -
v_gene: TRBV28

CDR3nt: TGCGCCAGCAGTGATTCGGGACTAGCGGAGCCGAGCTCCTACAATGAGCAGTTCTTC
CDR3aa: CASSDSGLAEPSSYNEQFF
j_gene: TRBJ2-1
abundance: few
d_gene: TRBD2
v_gene: TRBV10-1

CDR3nt: TGTGCCATCAGTGAGTCGGGACGGGGCTACAATGAGCAGTACTTC
CDR3aa: CAISESGRGYNEQYF
j_gene: TRBJ2-7
abundance: -
d_gene: -
v_gene: TRBV10-3

CDR3nt: TGTGCCAGCAGCAGAGAAAGAAGCTACGAGCAGTACTTC
CDR3aa: CASSRERSYEQYF
j_gene: TRBJ2-7
abundance: -
d_gene: -
v_gene: TRBV11-1

CDR3nt: TGTGCCAGCAGCTATGGGACGGTGAATCAGCCCCAGCATTTT
CDR3aa: CASSYGTVNQPQHF
j_gene: TRBJ1-5
abundance: -
d_gene: -
v_gene: TRBV11-2

CDR3nt: TGTGCCAGCAGTCCGGGACAGGGATTCTCTGGGGCCAACGTCCTGACTTTC
CDR3aa: CASSPGQGFSGANVLTF
j_gene: TRBJ2-6
abundance: few
d_gene: TRBD1
v_gene: TRBV6-6

CDR3nt: TGTGCCAGCTCAACCCTCAGCGGGAGGGCCTACGAGCAGTACTTC
CDR3aa: CASSTLSGRAYEQYF
j_gene: TRBJ2-7
abundance: -
d_gene: TRBD2
v_gene: TRBV18

CDR3nt: TGCAGTGCTAATAGCGGGAGTGCGTATGAGCAGTACTTC
CDR3aa: CSANSGSAYEQYF
j_gene: TRBJ2-5
abundance: -
d_gene: TRBD2
v_gene: TRBV20-1

CDR3nt: TGCAGTGCTAGTATCCATACCGGGAACACTGAAGCTTTCTTT
CDR3aa: CSASIHTGNTEAFF
j_gene: TRBJ1-1
abundance: -
d_gene: -
v_gene: TRBV20-1

CDR3nt: TGTGCCAGCAGCTCCTCTCGCTCCAATCAGCCCCAGCATTTT
CDR3aa: CASSSSRSNQPQHF
j_gene: TRBJ1-5
abundance: -
d_gene: -
v_gene: TRBV7-2

CDR3nt: TGTGCCATCAGCTCCAGCGGGGCTAGGGGAGATACGCAGTATTTT
CDR3aa: CAISSSGARGDTQYF
j_gene: TRBJ2-3
abundance: -
d_gene: TRBD2
v_gene: TRBV10-3

CDR3nt: TGTGCCACCTACCCCCTAGCGGACAGGTCCACAGATACGCAGTATTTT
CDR3aa: CATYPLADRSTDTQYF
j_gene: TRBJ2-3
abundance: -
d_gene: -
v_gene: TRBV10-3

CDR3nt: TGTGCCAGCAGCCTCAGCTTAAACAGGGGAAACACTGAAGCTTTCTTT
CDR3aa: CASSLSLNRGNTEAFF
j_gene: TRBJ1-1
abundance: -
d_gene: TRBD1
v_gene: TRBV7-2

CDR3nt: TGCGCCAGCAGCCAAGAGGCCAACTCCTACAATGAGCAGTTCTTC
CDR3aa: CASSQEANSYNEQFF
j_gene: TRBJ2-1
abundance: few
d_gene: -
v_gene: TRBV4-3

CDR3nt: TGTGCCATCAGGAGGGGCGGGAGAGACCTCGAGCAGTACTTC
CDR3aa: CAIRRGGRDLEQYF
j_gene: TRBJ2-7
abundance: few
d_gene: TRBD2
v_gene: TRBV10-3

CDR3nt: TGTGCCAGCAGTCTTCGGACTAGCGCAACGAACACCGGGGAGCTGTTTTTT
CDR3aa: CASSLRTSATNTGELFF
j_gene: TRBJ2-2
abundance: -
d_gene: TRBD2
v_gene: TRBV27

CDR3nt: TGCAGCGTCGCCTGGGTGCGGGAGTTGGATACGCAGTATTTT
CDR3aa: CSVAWVRELDTQYF
j_gene: TRBJ2-3
abundance: few
d_gene: TRBD2
v_gene: TRBV29-1

CDR3nt: TGCGCCAGCAGCTTGGTCGCTAGCGGGACCTACGAGCAGTACTTC
CDR3aa: CASSLVASGTYEQYF
j_gene: TRBJ2-7
abundance: few
d_gene: TRBD2
v_gene: TRBV5-1

CDR3nt: TGTGCCAGCAGTTTAAAGTTGTCCGGTTCCTACGAGCAGTACTTC
CDR3aa: CASSLKLSGSYEQYF
j_gene: TRBJ2-7
abundance: few
d_gene: -
v_gene: TRBV12-3/TRBV12-4